This T cell receptor (beta chain) was obtained from a study of shared T cell receptors in the human thymus. Produced via immunoSEQ multiplex PCR; TCRdb's table is partial and in-frame only. The sample gives some 640,000 clones, around 87% of which show up once; 0.0094% is in the top ten. Trimming shortened V by 0 bases and J by 0 bases, and 7 bases separated the two germline ends. Germline V gene sequence: CDR1 LNHNV, CDR2 YYDKDF (reference sequence). This CDR3 has 15 residues. The sample also formed part of further work on human thymus T cells. That paper states: Resections were taken during corrective heart surgery, and the thymus tissue came from these. Apparent skewing of V and J gene usage characterized both thymic and blood repertoires.

Sequenced: thymocytes. This chain connects TRBV15 to TRBJ2-3; no definite D call. This TCR derives from a boy under two years old with a congenital heart defect. CDR3 sequence (DNA): TGTGCCACCAGCAGAGATCAGGATAGCACAGATACGCAGTATTTT. Encoded protein: CATSRDQDSTDTQYF.